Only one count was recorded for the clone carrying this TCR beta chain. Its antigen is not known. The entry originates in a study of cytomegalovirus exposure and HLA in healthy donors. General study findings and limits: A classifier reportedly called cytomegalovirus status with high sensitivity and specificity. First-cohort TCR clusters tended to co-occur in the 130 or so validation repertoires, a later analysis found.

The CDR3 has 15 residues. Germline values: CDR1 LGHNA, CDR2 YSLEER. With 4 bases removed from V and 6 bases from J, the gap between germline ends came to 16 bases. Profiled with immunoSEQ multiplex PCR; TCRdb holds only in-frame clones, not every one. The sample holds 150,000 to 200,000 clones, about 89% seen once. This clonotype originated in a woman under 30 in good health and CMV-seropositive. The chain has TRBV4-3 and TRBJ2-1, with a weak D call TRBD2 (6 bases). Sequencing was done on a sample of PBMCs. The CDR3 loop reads CASSRMGGGSNEQFF. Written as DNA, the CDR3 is TGCGCCAGCAGCCGGATGGGGGGAGGATCCAATGAGCAGTTCTTC.